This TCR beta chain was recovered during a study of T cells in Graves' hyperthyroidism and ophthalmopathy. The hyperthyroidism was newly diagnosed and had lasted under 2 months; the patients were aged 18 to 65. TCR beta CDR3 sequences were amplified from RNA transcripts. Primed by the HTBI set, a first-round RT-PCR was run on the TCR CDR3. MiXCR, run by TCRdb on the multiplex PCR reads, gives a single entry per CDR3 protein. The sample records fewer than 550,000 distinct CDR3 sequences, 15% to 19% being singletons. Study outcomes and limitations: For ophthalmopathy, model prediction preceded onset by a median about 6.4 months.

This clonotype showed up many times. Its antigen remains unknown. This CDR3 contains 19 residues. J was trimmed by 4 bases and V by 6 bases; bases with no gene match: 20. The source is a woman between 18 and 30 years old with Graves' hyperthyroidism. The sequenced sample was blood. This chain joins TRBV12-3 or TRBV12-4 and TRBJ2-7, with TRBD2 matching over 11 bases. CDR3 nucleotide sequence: TGTGCCAGCAGCCCAACACAAAGAGGGTGGTCTAGCGGGAGGTACGAGCAGTACTTC. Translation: CASSPTQRGWSSGRYEQYF.